The source of this T cell receptor beta chain is a study of blood T cell repertoires in COVID-19. At the level of the study: T cells, B-cell-depleted T cells, or PBMCs supplied cDNA or gDNA.

Enrolled through a virtual design, the participants were between roughly 18 and 89 years of age and came from around 25 US areas. Clones were sequenced by immunoSEQ multiplex PCR, and TCRdb holds only the in-frame ones, with some missing. The table shows about 170,000 clones, with 80% to 90% occurring only once. The V end lost 3 bases, the J end lost 5 bases, and 9 bases lay between the germline ends. This CDR3 has 13 amino acids. The germline V gene encodes CDR1 LNHNV and CDR2 YYDKDF (reference sequence). This clonotype originated in a man aged 45-65 years who had recovered from COVID-19. Specimen: PBMCs or T cells enriched from blood (not recorded which). The chain has TRBV15 and TRBJ2-3, with D perhaps matching TRBD2 (6 bases). In DNA, the CDR3 is TGTGCCACCAGCAGGGGAGGCGTAGATACGCAGTATTTT. Residues: CATSRGGVDTQYF.